This T cell receptor beta chain came from a study of identifying expanded T cells in peripheral blood. This clone was counted once. The J segment lost 4 bases and the V segment lost 0 bases, leaving 11 bases of the junction unmatched. Germline V gives CDR1 LGHNA, CDR2 YSLEER. The CDR3 sequence is 18 residues long. Profiled with immunoSEQ multiplex PCR; TCRdb holds only in-frame clones, not every one. The sample shows tens of thousands of clones, 84% of them seen only once. This clonotype originated in a person aged 18 to 75 in good health. This chain connects TRBV4-3 to TRBJ2-1; the match to TRBD1 covers 8 bases. Sequencing input: blood. The CDR3 loop is CASSQDSSSGGGYNEQFF. The CDR3 nucleotides read TGCGCCAGCAGCCAAGATTCGTCATCAGGGGGCGGTTACAATGAGCAGTTCTTC.